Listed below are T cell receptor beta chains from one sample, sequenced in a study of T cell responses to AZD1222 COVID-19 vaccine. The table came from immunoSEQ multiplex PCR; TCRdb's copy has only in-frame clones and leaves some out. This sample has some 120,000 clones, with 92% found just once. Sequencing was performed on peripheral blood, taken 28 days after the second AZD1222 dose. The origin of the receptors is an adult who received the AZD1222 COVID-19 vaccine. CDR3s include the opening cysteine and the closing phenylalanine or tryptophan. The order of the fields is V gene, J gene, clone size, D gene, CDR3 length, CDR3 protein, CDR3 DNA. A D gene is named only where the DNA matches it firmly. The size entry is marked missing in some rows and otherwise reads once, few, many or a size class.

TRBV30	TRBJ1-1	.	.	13	CAWSVSDNTEAFF	TGTGCCTGGAGTGTAAGTGATAACACTGAAGCTTTCTTT
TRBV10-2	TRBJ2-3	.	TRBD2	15	CASNFRGVRTDTQYF	TGCGCCAGCAATTTTCGGGGGGTTAGGACAGATACGCAGTATTTT
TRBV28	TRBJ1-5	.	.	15	CASSLSPQADQPQHF	TGTGCCAGCAGTTTATCTCCACAGGCGGATCAGCCCCAGCATTTT
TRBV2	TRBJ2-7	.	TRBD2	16	CASRRGLAGETYEQYF	TGTGCCAGCAGGAGAGGACTAGCGGGGGAAACCTACGAGCAGTACTTC
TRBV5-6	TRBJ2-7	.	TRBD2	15	CASSPGGTSGYEQYF	TGTGCCAGCAGCCCCGGCGGGACTAGCGGCTACGAGCAGTACTTC
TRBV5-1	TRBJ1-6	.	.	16	CASSSDHSLRDSPLHF	TGCGCCAGCAGCTCGGACCACAGCCTAAGGGATTCACCCCTCCACTTT
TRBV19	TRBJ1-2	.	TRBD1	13	CASSETGLSGYTF	TGTGCCAGTAGTGAGACAGGGTTGAGTGGCTACACCTTC
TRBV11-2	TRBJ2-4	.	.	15	CASSLAKEGLHIQYF	TGTGCCAGCAGCTTAGCCAAAGAAGGGTTACACATTCAGTACTTC
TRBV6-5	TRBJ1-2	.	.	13	CASSYQGLDGYTF	TGTGCCAGCAGTTACCAGGGGTTGGATGGCTACACCTTC
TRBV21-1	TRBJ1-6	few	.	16	CAGSIPSSQGDSPLHF	TGTGCCGGATCAATCCCCAGTTCACAGGGCGATTCACCCCTCCACTTT
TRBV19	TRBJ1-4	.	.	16	CASSTNSQGPLRKLFF	TGTGCCAGTAGTACCAACTCACAGGGTCCTCTACGAAAACTGTTTTTT
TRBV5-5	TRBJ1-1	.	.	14	CASSKGPVNTEAFF	TGTGCCAGCAGCAAGGGACCCGTGAACACTGAAGCTTTCTTT
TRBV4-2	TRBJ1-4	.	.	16	CASSQEGGLTNEKLFF	TGTGCCAGCAGCCAAGAGGGGGGACTAACTAATGAAAAACTGTTTTTT
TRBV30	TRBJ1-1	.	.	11	CAWSSTEKAFF	TGTGCCTGGAGCTCTACAGAGAAAGCTTTCTTT
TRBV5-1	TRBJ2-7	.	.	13	CASAPPSSYEQYF	TGCGCCAGCGCTCCCCCAAGCTCCTACGAGCAGTACTTC
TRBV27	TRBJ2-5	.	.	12	CASSLVGETQYF	TGTGCCAGCAGTTTAGTTGGTGAGACCCAGTACTTC
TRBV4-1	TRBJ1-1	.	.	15	CASSQDRSMNTEAFF	TGCGCCAGCAGCCAAGACAGGTCCATGAACACTGAAGCTTTCTTT
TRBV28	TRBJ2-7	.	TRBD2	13	CASSYSGRGEQYF	TGTGCCAGCAGTTATAGCGGGAGGGGCGAGCAGTACTTC
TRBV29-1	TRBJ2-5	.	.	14	CSTDRSGIQETQYF	TGCAGCACTGATCGATCCGGGATCCAAGAGACCCAGTACTTC
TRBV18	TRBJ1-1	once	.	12	CASSPGNTEAFF	TGTGCCAGCTCACCAGGGAACACTGAAGCTTTCTTT
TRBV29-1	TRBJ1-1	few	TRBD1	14	CSVGPGQLDTEAFF	TGCAGCGTGGGTCCGGGACAGCTGGACACTGAAGCTTTCTTT
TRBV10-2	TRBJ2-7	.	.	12	CASSEMEYEQYF	TGCGCCAGCAGTGAGATGGAGTACGAGCAGTACTTC
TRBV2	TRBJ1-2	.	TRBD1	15	CASSTDRLANYGYTF	TGTGCCAGCAGCACGGACAGGCTAGCTAACTATGGCTACACCTTC
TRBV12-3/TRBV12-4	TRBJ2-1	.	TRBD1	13	CASRQGQDNEQFF	TGTGCCAGCAGACAGGGGCAAGACAATGAGCAGTTCTTC
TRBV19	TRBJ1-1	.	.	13	CASSIRGGTEAFF	TGTGCCAGTAGTATTCGGGGGGGCACTGAAGCTTTCTTT
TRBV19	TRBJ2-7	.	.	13	CASSLRRDYEQYF	TGTGCCAGTAGTCTCCGGAGAGACTACGAGCAGTACTTC
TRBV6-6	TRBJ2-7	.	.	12	CASSYPSGEQYF	TGTGCCAGCAGTTACCCCTCGGGGGAGCAGTACTTC